The table lists the clone carrying this T cell receptor beta chain with a count of one. A clone one base away is much larger, so this may be a read error. Regions amplified from RNA transcripts were the TCR beta CDR3 regions. The TCR CDR3 first-round RT-PCR relied on the HTBI primer set. TCRdb reanalysed the multiplex PCR reads using MiXCR and keeps one entry per CDR3 protein. Counted here are roughly 630,000 distinct CDR3 sequences, less than 20% occurring once; the ten biggest clones make up roughly 6.6%. Clinical symptoms, serum thyroxine and TRAb, thyroid ultrasound and orbital computed tomography were used for the diagnoses. The CDR3 is 16 amino acids. Deletions cut 5 bases from V and 5 bases from J, with 19 bases between. This entry belongs to a study of T cells in Graves' hyperthyroidism and ophthalmopathy. The wider study: Peripheral blood was secured at the point of initial diagnosis, before any treatment.

The TCR originated in a woman aged 25 to 39 with Graves' hyperthyroidism. Sequencing was done on a sample of blood. V usage is TRBV12-3 or TRBV12-4 and J usage is TRBJ2-1; D is possibly TRBD2 (6 bases). CDR3 DNA sequence: TGTGCCAGCAGTGAGTCGCCAAGCGGGCCGAACAATGAGCAGTTCTTC. It codes for CASSESPSGPNNEQFF.